This TCR beta chain was captured in a study of T-cell reconstitution after alpha-beta-depleted transplantation in children. Study-wide results and caveats: Some patients' high day-60 TCRbeta diversity was attributed to recipient cells surviving conditioning. Counts and diversity of T cells one year after transplant came mostly from newly produced T cells. Expanded graft clones, several hundred of them, were reportedly the source of alpha-beta T cells about two months after transplant.

The ends lost 6 bases at V and 12 bases at J; junction bases unmatched: 5. Germline V gene lookup returns CDR1 SGHRS and CDR2 YFSETQ. This CDR3 contains 12 residues. For TCRbeta, the library was prepared with unique molecular identifiers. From the PCR reads, TCRdb called clonotypes with MiXCR, one entry per CDR3 protein. This table has around 580,000 distinct CDR3 sequences, 25% to 30% appearing once. Details on this clonotype: Its matching antigen is unknown.

J is TRBJ2-1 and V is TRBV5-1; 11 bases align to TRBD2. Sequencing used PBMCs, obtained before TCRalphabeta/CD19-depleted stem cell transplant. The sequence derives from a boy in the first two years of life with Wiskott-Aldrich syndrome, due to receive a stem cell transplant. The CDR3 region is CASTLSGRVQFF. DNA for the CDR3: TGCGCCAGCACCCTTAGCGGGAGGGTGCAGTTCTTC.